The T cell receptor beta chain under discussion was sequenced for a study of cytomegalovirus exposure and HLA in healthy donors. The PCR had 60 Vbeta and 13 Jbeta primers. Profiled with immunoSEQ multiplex PCR; TCRdb holds only in-frame clones, not every one. The table has about 190,000 clones, 85% seen once. Losses at the gene ends were 7 bases for V and 3 bases for J; bases not matched to a gene: 8. The CDR3 sequence is 16 residues long. Germline V gene lookup returns CDR1 LNHDA and CDR2 SQIVND (reference sequence). This TCR came from a boy between 2 and 10 years old in good health and CMV-seronegative. The J gene is TRBJ1-5, the V gene TRBV19; TRBD1 agrees at 11 bases. Sequenced material: PBMCs. CDR3 DNA: TGTGCCAGTACCCGTGGGGACAGGGGGGACAATCAGCCCCAGCATTTT. Amino acids: CASTRGDRGDNQPQHF.